Following are 21 T cell receptor beta chains from one sample sequenced in a study of blood T cell repertoires in COVID-19. Sequencing was performed with immunoSEQ multiplex PCR; in TCRdb, only in-frame clones are kept and a portion is missing. Here the sample spans about 26,000 clones, over 85% being singletons. The sample taken for sequencing was peripheral blood. The source of these receptors is a human donor in a cohort sampled during active COVID-19.

The rearrangement joins TRBV6-6 to TRBJ1-4; maybe TRBD1 (6 bases). Looked up from germline, CDR1 is MNHNY and CDR2 is SVGAGI (reference sequence). The V end was cut by 5 bases, the J end by 7 bases, with 17 bases between. This CDR3 is built from 15 residues. CDR3 coding DNA: TGTGCCAGCAGTGACGTTTGGACAGTTGCTGAAAAACTGTTTTTT. It codes for CASSDVWTVAEKLFF.

The chain links TRBV4-1 to TRBJ2-2; 12 bases map to TRBD2. The CDR3 totals 18 residues. Germline CDR1 and CDR2: MGHRA and YSYEKL. After removal of 4 bases from V and 4 bases from J, the junction contained 10 bases not matched to a gene. In DNA form, the CDR3 reads TGCGCCAGCAGCCTCACAGCGCTAGCGGGAGGGGGCACCGGGGAGCTGTTTTTT. This translates into CASSLTALAGGGTGELFF.

This clone was found a few times. The rearrangement links TRBV5-1 to TRBJ2-3; a weak D match, TRBD2 (5 bases). This CDR3 is built from 14 residues. V was trimmed by 5 bases and J by 0 bases, leaving 10 bases between them. Germline V gene sequence: CDR1 SGHRS, CDR2 YFSETQ. The CDR3 here is CASREVASTDTQYF. The CDR3 DNA follows: TGCGCCAGCAGGGAGGTCGCTAGCACAGATACGCAGTATTTT. The variable domain in full, with the rest retrieved from reference TRBV5-1 and TRBJ2-3, is KAGVTQTPRYLIKTRGQQVTLSCSPISGHRSVSWYQQTPGQGLQFLFEYFSETQRNKGNFPGRFSGRQFSNSRSEMNVSTLELGDSALYLCASREVASTDTQYFGPGTRLTVL.

The gene calls are TRBV5-1 and TRBJ2-1; a possible D gene is TRBD2 (6 bases). This CDR3 region has 16 residues. CDR1 and CDR2 from the germline V gene are SGHRS and YFSETQ. V was cut by 4 bases and J by 4 bases, with 18 bases left in between. CDR3 in amino acids: CASSESGALWYNEQFF. The CDR3 bases are TGCGCCAGCAGCGAATCGGGAGCGCTGTGGTACAATGAGCAGTTCTTC.

The chain has TRBV21-1 and TRBJ1-1; the D segment call TRBD1 is taken from the table without a DNA check. TRBV21-1 constitutes a pseudogene. The CDR3 totals 18 residues. The CDR3 bases are TGTGCCAGCAGCGGTGACCGGGACAGGGGGAAAGGAGACACTGAAGCTTTCTTT. The encoded protein is CASSGDRDRGKGDTEAFF.

The CDR3 nucleotides are TGCAGCGCTAGAGACTTCGCCGACCAGTACTTC. Translated: CSARDFADQYF. The rearrangement joins TRBV29-1 to TRBJ2-5; D not certain. Germline CDR1 and CDR2: SQVTM and ANQGSEA. The CDR3 is 11 residues long. Trimming took off 7 bases at V and 10 bases at J, with 16 bases between the two ends.

This clone was detected once. The chain recombines TRBV18 with TRBJ2-5; D possibly corresponds to TRBD1 (5 bases). Per the germline V gene, CDR1 is KGHSH and CDR2 is LQKENI. The CDR3 runs to 15 residues. V shed 4 bases and J shed 7 bases, with 19 bases lying between them. In nucleotides, the CDR3 is TGTGCCAGCTCACGAGACAGCCCTTCACAACGGACCCAGTACTTC. As protein: CASSRDSPSQRTQYF.

V usage is TRBV30 and J usage is TRBJ2-3; 8 nucleotides align to TRBD1. The V segment lost 4 bases and the J segment 4 bases; nucleotides outside the gene matches: 4. The CDR3 is made up of 13 amino acids. Germline V gene lookup returns CDR1 GTSNPN and CDR2 SVGIG (reference sequence). The CDR3 nucleotides read TGTGCCTGGACCCGGACAGGGCCAGATACGCAGTATTTT. The encoded protein is CAWTRTGPDTQYF.

A few counts support this clone. The rearrangement links TRBV5-6 to TRBJ1-4, with D unclear. CDR1 is SGHDT, CDR2 YYEEEE, per germline. This CDR3 has 14 residues. V was shortened by 5 bases and J by 0 bases, with 8 bases between the two germline ends. The CDR3 nucleotides read TGTGCCAGCAGTTGGACTGCAACTAATGAAAAACTGTTTTTT. Translated, it gives CASSWTATNEKLFF. Using reference TRBV5-6 and TRBJ1-4 for the parts outside the CDR3, the full variable domain is DAGVTQSPTHLIKTRGQQVTLRCSPKSGHDTVSWYQQALGQGPQFIFQYYEEEERQRGNFPDRFSGHQFPNYSSELNVNALLLGDSALYLCASSWTATNEKLFFGSGTQLSVL.

V usage is TRBV15 and J usage is TRBJ2-1, with TRBD2 matching 8 bases. Trimming removed 1 base from V and 4 bases from J; junction bases left unmatched: 9. The CDR3 contains 17 residues. Germline CDR1 reads LNHNV; CDR2 reads YYDKDF (reference sequence). CDR3 DNA sequence: TGTGCCACCAGCAGAGGGGTTGGTGCGGGGGGATACAATGAGCAGTTCTTC. It encodes CATSRGVGAGGYNEQFF.

The chain employs TRBV19 and TRBJ1-2; D gene uncertain. There are 15 residues in the CDR3. CDR1 LNHDA and CDR2 SQIVND come from the germline V gene (reference sequence). Deletions cut 6 bases from V and 3 bases from J, with 17 bases between. The CDR3 is CASSPARGFDYGYTF. The CDR3 coding sequence is TGTGCCAGTAGCCCAGCTCGGGGTTTCGACTATGGCTACACCTTC.

The genes are TRBV7-2 and TRBJ1-6; D possibly corresponds to TRBD1 (5 bases). V was cut by 2 bases and J by 7 bases, with 9 bases left in between. This CDR3 contains 14 residues. Germline CDR1 reads SGHTA; CDR2 reads FQGNSA. In DNA, the CDR3 is TGTGCCAGCAGCTTAAATGGGGGGAATTCACCCCTCCACTTT. Translation: CASSLNGGNSPLHF.

The rearrangement uses TRBV19 and TRBJ1-2; 7 bases are a match to TRBD1. Per germline, CDR1 LNHDA and CDR2 SQIVND (reference sequence). This CDR3 is built from 13 residues. J gave up 4 bases and V 4 bases, and 3 bases lay outside the gene matches. Here the CDR3 reads CASSRQGGYGYTF. The CDR3 DNA is TGTGCCAGTAGTAGACAGGGCGGCTATGGCTACACCTTC.

This rearrangement joins TRBV2 to TRBJ1-2; weak D call: TRBD1 (6 bases). The CDR3 loop spans 10 amino acids. Germline values: CDR1 SNHLY, CDR2 FYNNEI. V was shortened by 5 bases and J by 11 bases, with 9 bases between the two germline ends. The CDR3 protein is CASSTGWYTF. CDR3 nucleotide sequence: TGTGCCAGCAGTACAGGGTGGTACACCTTC.

The chain couples TRBV3-1 (or the pseudogene TRBV3-2) to TRBJ2-3; 11 bases are a match to TRBD2. The length of the CDR3 is 16 residues. Germline V lookup: CDR1 LGHDT, CDR2 YNNKEL (reference sequence). After removal of 5 bases from V and 0 bases from J, the junction contained 4 bases not matched to a gene. In nucleotides, the CDR3 is TGTGCCAGCAGCAGGGGACTAGCGGCTAGCACAGATACGCAGTATTTT. Protein sequence: CASSRGLAASTDTQYF.

The chain joins TRBV9 to TRBJ2-2; perhaps TRBD1 as D (6 bases). The CDR3 runs 15 residues. Trimming removed 4 bases at V and 1 base at J, with 11 bases between. The germline V gene encodes CDR1 SGDLS and CDR2 YYNGEE. The CDR3 DNA reads TGTGCCAGCAGCTCTAGAGGGGGGAACACCGGGGAGCTGTTTTTT. Translated: CASSSRGGNTGELFF.

DNA of the CDR3: TGTGCCGTCTCCGGGGAACACTATGGCTACACCTTC. This encodes CAVSGEHYGYTF. The rearrangement joins TRBV3-1 (or the pseudogene TRBV3-2) to TRBJ1-2; D remains ambiguous. Trimming removed 11 bases from V and 3 bases from J, with 13 bases in between. The CDR3 runs to 12 residues. CDR1 is LGHDT, CDR2 YNNKEL, per germline (reference sequence).

This clone was seen more than once but under ten times. The chain is built from TRBV10-1 and TRBJ2-3; the match to TRBD1 covers 12 bases. V lost 6 bases to trimming and J lost 2 bases; unmatched junction nucleotides: 3. This CDR3 is built from 15 residues. Germline V gene lookup returns CDR1 WNHNN and CDR2 SYGVQD (reference sequence). The CDR3 is CASRPGQGATDTQYF. The CDR3 DNA is TGCGCCAGCAGGCCGGGACAGGGGGCCACAGATACGCAGTATTTT.

The chain couples TRBV15 to TRBJ1-4, with D perhaps matching TRBD1 (6 bases). Germline V gene data show CDR1 as LNHNV and CDR2 as YYDKDF (reference sequence). The CDR3 sequence is 15 residues long. V was cut by 5 bases and J by 7 bases, with 17 bases left in between. The chain's CDR3 is CATSEAGAFGEKLFF. CDR3 sequence (DNA): TGTGCCACCAGCGAGGCGGGGGCGTTTGGTGAAAAACTGTTTTTT. The full variable domain, rest sourced from reference TRBV15 and TRBJ1-4, is DAMVIQNPRYQVTQFGKPVTLSCSQTLNHNVMYWYQQKSSQAPKLLFHYYDKDFNNEADTPDNFQSRRPNTSFCFLDIRSPGLGDTAMYLCATSEAGAFGEKLFFGSGTQLSVL.

This chain connects TRBV6-6 to TRBJ1-4, with TRBD1 matching over 7 bases. V gave up 4 bases and J gave up 0 bases; unmatched junction bases: 5. This CDR3 is 16 amino acids long. Germline CDR1 reads MNHNY; CDR2 reads SVGAGI (reference sequence). This CDR3 reads CASSLTQGATNEKLFF. In DNA form, the CDR3 reads TGTGCCAGCAGTTTAACCCAGGGGGCAACTAATGAAAAACTGTTTTTT.

This chain joins TRBV7-8 and TRBJ2-1; the match to TRBD2 covers 9 bases. Per the germline V gene, CDR1 is SGHVS and CDR2 is FQNEAQ. V lost 5 bases to trimming and J lost 1 base; unmatched junction nucleotides: 12. The CDR3 contains 18 residues. In DNA form, the CDR3 reads TGTGCCAGCAGCCCCAAGCGGGGGGCCTTCGTGTCCTACAATGAGCAGTTCTTC. It is translated as CASSPKRGAFVSYNEQFF.